This T cell receptor beta chain was captured in a study of blood T cells in healthy people across ages. General observations from the study: Versus aged donors, long-lived donors had higher diversity and more naive CD4+ cells. Percentage of naive T cells showed a strong correlation with TCR beta diversity.

The length of the CDR3 is 20 residues. The germline gives CDR1 SGHDN, CDR2 FVKESK. Trimming took off 0 bases at V and 5 bases at J, with 26 bases between the two ends. This clonotype came up a few times. What it binds is unknown. Then a second PCR, running about 6 to 12 cycles, was carried out with a sample-barcoded 5' primer and a J-beta primer mix. With 12 random nucleotides, a template-switch adaptor tagged each individual cDNA molecule. TCRdb analysed the 5' RACE reads with MiXCR anew, one entry per CDR3 protein. The table records about 1.8 million distinct CDR3 sequences, around 50% of them present only once. RNA extraction gave at least 5 micrograms of total RNA per sample.

This TCR derives from a woman aged 40 to 50 in good health. The material sequenced was blood. The V gene is TRBV14, the J gene TRBJ2-1, with D possibly TRBD2 on 6 matching bases. The CDR3 protein is CASSQERRAWTIGGHNEQFF. In DNA form, the CDR3 reads TGTGCCAGCAGCCAAGAACGCCGGGCATGGACGATCGGAGGGCACAATGAGCAGTTCTTC.